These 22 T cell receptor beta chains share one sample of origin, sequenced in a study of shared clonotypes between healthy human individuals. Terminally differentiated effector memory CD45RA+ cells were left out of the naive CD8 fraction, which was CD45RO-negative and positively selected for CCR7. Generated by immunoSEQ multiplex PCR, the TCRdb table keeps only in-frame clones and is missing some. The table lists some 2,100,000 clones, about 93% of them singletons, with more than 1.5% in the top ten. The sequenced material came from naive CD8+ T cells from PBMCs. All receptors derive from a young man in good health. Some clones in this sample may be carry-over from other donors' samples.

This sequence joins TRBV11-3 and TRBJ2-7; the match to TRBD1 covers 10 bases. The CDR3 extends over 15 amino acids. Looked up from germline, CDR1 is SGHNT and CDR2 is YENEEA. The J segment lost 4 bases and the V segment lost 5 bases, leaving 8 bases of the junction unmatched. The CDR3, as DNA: TGTGCCAGCAGCAGCGGGACAGGGGATGGTTACGAGCAGTACTTC. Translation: CASSSGTGDGYEQYF. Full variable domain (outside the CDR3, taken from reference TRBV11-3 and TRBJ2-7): EAGVVQSPRYKIIEKKQPVAFWCNPISGHNTLYWYLQNLGQGPELLIRYENEEAVDDSQLPKDRFSAERLKGVDSTLKIQPAELGDSAVYLCASSSGTGDGYEQYFGPGTRLTVT.

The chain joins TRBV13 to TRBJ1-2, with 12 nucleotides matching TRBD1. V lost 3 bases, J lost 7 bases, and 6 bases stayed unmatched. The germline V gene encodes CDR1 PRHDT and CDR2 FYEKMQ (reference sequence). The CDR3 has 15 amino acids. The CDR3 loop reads CASSLGRDRGLGYTF. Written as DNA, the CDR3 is TGTGCCAGCAGCTTGGGCCGGGACAGGGGGCTTGGCTACACCTTC.

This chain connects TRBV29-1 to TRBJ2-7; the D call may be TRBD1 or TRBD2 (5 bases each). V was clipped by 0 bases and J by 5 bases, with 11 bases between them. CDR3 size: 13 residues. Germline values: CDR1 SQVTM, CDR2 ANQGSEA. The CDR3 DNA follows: TGCAGCGTTGAAGATCGGGGCGGCCACGAGCAGTACTTC. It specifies CSVEDRGGHEQYF.

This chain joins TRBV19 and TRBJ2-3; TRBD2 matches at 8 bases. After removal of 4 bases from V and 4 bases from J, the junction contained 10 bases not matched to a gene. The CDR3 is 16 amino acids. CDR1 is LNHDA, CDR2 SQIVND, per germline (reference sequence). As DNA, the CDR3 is TGTGCCAGTAGTACCCCCGGGCGGGAGGATGCAGATACGCAGTATTTT. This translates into CASSTPGREDADTQYF.

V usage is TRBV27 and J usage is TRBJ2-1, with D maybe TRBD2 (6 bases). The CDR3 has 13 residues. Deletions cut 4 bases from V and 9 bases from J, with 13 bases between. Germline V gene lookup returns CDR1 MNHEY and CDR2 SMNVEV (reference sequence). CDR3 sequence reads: CASSWGVGVEQFF. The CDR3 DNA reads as TGTGCCAGCAGTTGGGGGGTTGGGGTTGAGCAGTTCTTC.

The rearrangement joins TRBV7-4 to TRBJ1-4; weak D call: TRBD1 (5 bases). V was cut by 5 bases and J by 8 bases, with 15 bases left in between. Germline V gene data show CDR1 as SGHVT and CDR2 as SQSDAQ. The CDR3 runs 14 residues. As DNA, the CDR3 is TGTGCCAGCAGCAACCCTGGGGGTCGAGAAAAACTGTTTTTT. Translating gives CASSNPGGREKLFF.

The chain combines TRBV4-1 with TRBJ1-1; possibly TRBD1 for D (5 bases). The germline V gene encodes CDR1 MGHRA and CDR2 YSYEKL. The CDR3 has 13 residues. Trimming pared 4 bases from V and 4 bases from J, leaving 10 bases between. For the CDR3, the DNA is TGCGCCAGCAGCCCGGGGCCGGGCACTGAAGCTTTCTTT. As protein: CASSPGPGTEAFF.

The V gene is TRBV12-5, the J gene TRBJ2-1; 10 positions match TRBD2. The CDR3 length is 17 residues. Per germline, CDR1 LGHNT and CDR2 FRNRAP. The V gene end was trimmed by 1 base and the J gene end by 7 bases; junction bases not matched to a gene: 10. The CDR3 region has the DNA TGTGCTAGTGGTTTGGCCAAGCGGGAGGGCCTCATTAATGAGCAGTTCTTC. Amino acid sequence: CASGLAKREGLINEQFF.

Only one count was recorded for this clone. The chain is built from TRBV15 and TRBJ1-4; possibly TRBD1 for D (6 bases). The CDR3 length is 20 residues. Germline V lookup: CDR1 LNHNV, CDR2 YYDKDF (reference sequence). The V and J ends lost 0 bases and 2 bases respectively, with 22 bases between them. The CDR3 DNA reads TGTGCCACCAGCAGAGAACAGACTTTTTCGTACGACAGGACTAATGAAAAACTGTTTTTT. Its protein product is CATSREQTFSYDRTNEKLFF.

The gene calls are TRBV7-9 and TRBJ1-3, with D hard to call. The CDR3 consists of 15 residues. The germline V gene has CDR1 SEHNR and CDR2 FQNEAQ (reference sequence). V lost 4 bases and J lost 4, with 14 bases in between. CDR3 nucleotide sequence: TGTGCCAGCAGCTCTCCCCTAGGACCCGGAAACACCATATATTTT. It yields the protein CASSSPLGPGNTIYF. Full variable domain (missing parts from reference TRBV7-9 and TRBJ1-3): DTGVSQNPRHKITKRGQNVTFRCDPISEHNRLYWYRQTLGQGPEFLTYFQNEAQLEKSRLLSDRFSAERPKGSFSTLEIQRTEQGDSAMYLCASSSPLGPGNTIYFGEGSWLTVV.

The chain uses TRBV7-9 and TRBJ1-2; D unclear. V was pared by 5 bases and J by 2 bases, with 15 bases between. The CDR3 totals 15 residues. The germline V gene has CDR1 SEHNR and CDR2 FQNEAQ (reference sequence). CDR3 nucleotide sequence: TGTGCCAGCAGCCCCTACATAGACCTAAACTATGGCTACACCTTC. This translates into CASSPYIDLNYGYTF.

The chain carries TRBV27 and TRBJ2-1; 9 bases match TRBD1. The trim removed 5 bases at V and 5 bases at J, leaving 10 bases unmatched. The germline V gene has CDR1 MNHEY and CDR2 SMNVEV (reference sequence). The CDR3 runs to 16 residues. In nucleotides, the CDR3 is TGTGCCAGCAGTGACATGGGACAGGGCTTCCACAATGAGCAGTTCTTC. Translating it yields CASSDMGQGFHNEQFF.

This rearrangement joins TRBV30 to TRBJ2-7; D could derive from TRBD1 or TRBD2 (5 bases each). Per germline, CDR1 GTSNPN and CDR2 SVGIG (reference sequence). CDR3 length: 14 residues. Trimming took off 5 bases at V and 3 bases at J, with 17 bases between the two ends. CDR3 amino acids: CAWGTWGGGYEQYF. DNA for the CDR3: TGTGCCTGGGGAACCTGGGGCGGAGGCTACGAGCAGTACTTC. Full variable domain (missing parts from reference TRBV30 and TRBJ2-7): SQTIHQWPATLVQPVGSPLSLECTVEGTSNPNLYWYRQAAGRGLQLLFYSVGIGQISSEVPQNLSASRPQDRQFILSSKKLLLSDSGFYLCAWGTWGGGYEQYFGPGTRLTVT.

CDR3 sequence (DNA): TGTGCCAGCACCGTTACGGGGTCCGGGGCCAACGTCCTGACTTTC. Translation gives CASTVTGSGANVLTF. The genes are TRBV9 and TRBJ2-6, with D maybe TRBD2 (5 bases). The germline gives CDR1 SGDLS, CDR2 YYNGEE. The CDR3 totals 15 residues. Trimming took 6 bases from V and 4 from J, leaving 14 bases between them. The full variable domain, rest sourced from reference TRBV9 and TRBJ2-6, is DSGVTQTPKHLITATGQRVTLRCSPRSGDLSVYWYQQSLDQGLQFLIQYYNGEERAKGNILERFSAQQFPDLHSELNLSSLELGDSALYFCASTVTGSGANVLTFGAGSRLTVL.

The CDR3 is CARRDRISNQPQHF. CDR3 DNA sequence: TGTGCCAGGAGAGACAGGATTAGCAATCAGCCCCAGCATTTT. The rearrangement uses TRBV2 and TRBJ1-5; D might be TRBD1 (6 bases). Trimming stripped 9 bases from V and 0 bases from J, with 12 bases between. This CDR3 comprises 14 residues. Looked up from germline, CDR1 is SNHLY and CDR2 is FYNNEI.

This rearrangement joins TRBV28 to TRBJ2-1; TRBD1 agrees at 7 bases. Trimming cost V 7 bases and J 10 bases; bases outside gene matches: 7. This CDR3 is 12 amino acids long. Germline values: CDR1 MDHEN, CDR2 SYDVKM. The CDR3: CASNSGTEEQFF. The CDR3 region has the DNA TGTGCCAGCAATTCCGGGACAGAAGAGCAGTTCTTC. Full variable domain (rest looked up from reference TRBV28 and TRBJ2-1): DVKVTQSSRYLVKRTGEKVFLECVQDMDHENMFWYRQDPGLGLRLIYFSYDVKMKEKGDIPEGYSVSREKKERFSLILESASTNQTSMYLCASNSGTEEQFFGPGTRLTVL.

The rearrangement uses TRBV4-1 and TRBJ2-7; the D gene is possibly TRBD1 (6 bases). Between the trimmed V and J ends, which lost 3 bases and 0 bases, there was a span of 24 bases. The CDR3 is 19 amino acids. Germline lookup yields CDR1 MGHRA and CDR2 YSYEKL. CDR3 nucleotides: TGCGCCAGCAGCCAGCAACAGGGCGGTAGCGCGCACTTCTCCTACGAGCAGTACTTC. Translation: CASSQQQGGSAHFSYEQYF.

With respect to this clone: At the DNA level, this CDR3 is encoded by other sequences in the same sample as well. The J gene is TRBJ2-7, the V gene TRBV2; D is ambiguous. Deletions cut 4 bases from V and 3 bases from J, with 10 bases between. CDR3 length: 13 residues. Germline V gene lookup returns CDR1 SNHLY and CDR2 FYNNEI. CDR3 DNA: TGTGCCAGCAGTGGGGTTGCCAACTACGAGCAGTACTTC. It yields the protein CASSGVANYEQYF.

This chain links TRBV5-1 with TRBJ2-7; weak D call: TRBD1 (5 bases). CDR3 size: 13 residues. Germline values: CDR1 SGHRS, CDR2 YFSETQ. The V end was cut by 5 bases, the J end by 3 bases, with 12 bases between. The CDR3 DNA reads TGCGCCAGCAGTTGGGGCTCGCGCTACGAGCAGTACTTC. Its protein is CASSWGSRYEQYF.

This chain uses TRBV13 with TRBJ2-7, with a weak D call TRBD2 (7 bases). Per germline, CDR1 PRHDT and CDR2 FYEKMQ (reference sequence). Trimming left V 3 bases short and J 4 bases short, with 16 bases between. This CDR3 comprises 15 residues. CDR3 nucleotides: TGTGCCAGCAGCTTCCCGACAGGAGCGGGATACGAGCAGTACTTC. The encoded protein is CASSFPTGAGYEQYF.

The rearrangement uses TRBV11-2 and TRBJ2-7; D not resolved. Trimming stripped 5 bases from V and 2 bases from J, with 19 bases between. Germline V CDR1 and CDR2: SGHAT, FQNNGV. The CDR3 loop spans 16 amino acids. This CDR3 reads CASSPPMAGTTYEQYF. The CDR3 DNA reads TGTGCCAGCAGCCCCCCTATGGCAGGCACCACCTACGAGCAGTACTTC.

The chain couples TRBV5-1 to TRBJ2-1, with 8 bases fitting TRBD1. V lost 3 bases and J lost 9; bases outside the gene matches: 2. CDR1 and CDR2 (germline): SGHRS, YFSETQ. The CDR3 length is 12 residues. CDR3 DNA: TGCGCCAGCAGCTGGACAGGGCTTGAGCAGTTCTTC. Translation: CASSWTGLEQFF. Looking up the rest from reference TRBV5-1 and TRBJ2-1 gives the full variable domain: KAGVTQTPRYLIKTRGQQVTLSCSPISGHRSVSWYQQTPGQGLQFLFEYFSETQRNKGNFPGRFSGRQFSNSRSEMNVSTLELGDSALYLCASSWTGLEQFFGPGTRLTVL.